This T cell receptor beta chain was documented in a study of T cell repertoires in ileal Crohn's disease (dated by TCRdb to the late 2010s). About the study as a whole: Median disease duration was around eight years, and about 40% of patients were identified as active smokers at the time of surgery. Running in parallel with the study was a multicentre cohort set up to find predictors of early endoscopic recurrence following ileocolonic resection. The study sequenced roughly 170 mucosal samples from some 62 patients, taken at several locations on the surgical specimen and at postoperative endoscopy. A Rutgeerts score higher than i0 was the definition used for endoscopic postoperative recurrence. Roughly half of the patients were given postoperative therapy, with about a dozen receiving thiopurines and roughly 20 receiving anti-TNF agents. TCR repertoire analysis was done in some 60 Crohn's disease patients from a prospective multicentre cohort. Every patient underwent surgery because of a complication, which was stricturing disease in about 60% and penetrating disease in around 39%. Overall study results and their limits: Only a subgroup of patients, of unstated size, had mucosal CD4 and CD8 T cells sorted and sequenced. Higher high-frequency clone percentages at surgery were associated with endoscopic recurrence; all patients with clonality above 26.8% (18/57) had recurrence. A significantly higher proportion of clonal expansions was observed in active smokers at surgery than in non-smokers (approximately 26% vs 17%, p=0.02). Compared with CD4 T cells, sorted CD8 T cells contained more high-frequency clones, which suggests that the mucosal expansions were mostly CD8.

For this clone: It has no known antigen specificity. Within one base of it there is no much larger clone, and no base qualities were kept.

For commercial TCRB immunosequencing, about 500 nanograms of biopsy DNA were submitted for each sample. A two-step, amplification bias-controlled multiplex PCR was used by Adaptive Biotechnology to amplify CDR3 regions from genomic DNA. The first PCR used primers for every V and J gene segment; the second PCR added barcodes and Illumina adapters. CDR3 libraries were sequenced on an Illumina instrument. Under the source paper's analysis protocol: Vendor-provided pipelines were combined with custom analysis of raw data in R/Bioconductor under R version 3.3.0. Clonality, which ranges from 0 to 1, was calculated as the inverse of the normalised Shannon entropy across all productive clones. High-frequency clones were defined as the repertoire share of the top 100 clones, retaining only clones passing a 95% confidence test. Repertoire diversity was measured with the Simpson index, and overlap between samples was measured with the Morisita-Horn index. The table comes from immuneACCESS by way of TCRdb, which keeps in-frame sequences with V and J called. Part of the clones is missing from these tables; in studies checked, under half for an unresolved V gene and the rest for unknown reasons. D and trimming were read from the DNA, whereas the V and J calls and clone size are those reported in that table. Present in this sample are about 7,000 clones, 65% to 80% of which were seen just once. The top ten hold approximately 3% of the sample.

Measured from the cysteine to the phenylalanine, the CDR3 is 14 residues long. The only DNA kept is the CDR3, 42 bases in frame from the first base. The germline V gene (reference sequence) gives CDR1 as GTSNPN and CDR2 as SVGIG. V trim: 5 bases; J trim: 4 bases; unmatched bases: 6. To be eligible, patients had to be adults with ileal or ileocolonic Crohn's disease and an indication for ileocolonic resection. Whole ileal mucosal biopsies were stored frozen at -80°C before DNA extraction. A TRizol-based method was used to extract genomic DNA from the frozen whole biopsies, and the DNA was quantified with a NanoDrop 2000 spectrophotometer.

What was sequenced was ileal tissue. The sequence was obtained from an adult with Crohn's disease. Here the chain combines TRBV30 and TRBJ1-5; TRBD1 lines up with 9 middle nucleotides. The sequenced DNA is TGTGCCTGGCAAACCGGGACAGGGAATCAGCCCCAGCATTTT. Translated, it gives CAWQTGTGNQPQHF.